This T cell receptor (beta chain) originates from a study of T cell repertoires in cytomegalovirus infection. Study details: Both a matching HLA type and CMV infection were indicated by public TCR beta signatures. Study-wide results and caveats: In two of eight donors, the top clonotype was HLA-C-restricted CMV-specific. Cumulative frequency of public TCR beta families picked out carriers of CMV plus the relevant HLA.

TCRdb reprocessed the reads with MiXCR, giving one entry per CDR3 protein. Of approximately 170,000 distinct CDR3 sequences listed, under 20% are singletons. Only a few counts were recorded for this clonotype. Its target is not known. Sequencing was done on a sample of CD8+ T cells from PBMCs. This sequence was found in a human donor in good health (CMV status not recorded). Some clones in this sample may be carry-over from other donors' samples.

This chain's CDR3 is CASRLDRLAKNIQYF. Written as DNA, the CDR3 is TGTGCCAGCAGACTGGACAGATTAGCCAAAAACATTCAGTACTTC. The rearrangement uses TRBV7-2 and TRBJ2-4; D possibly corresponds to TRBD1 (6 bases). The V end was cut by 6 bases, the J end by 0 bases, with 12 bases between. Germline lookup yields CDR1 SGHTA and CDR2 FQGNSA. The CDR3 has 15 residues.